These 20 T cell receptor beta chains were sequenced from one sample in a study of blood T cell repertoires in COVID-19. Sequencing used immunoSEQ multiplex PCR; TCRdb keeps in-frame clones, though not all of them. The sample lists some 100,000 clones, roughly 88% occurring once. Sequenced: peripheral blood. The source of these receptors is a man in his forties or fifties with COVID-19, enrolled during active disease.

The chain uses TRBV5-1 and TRBJ1-5, with D possibly TRBD1 on 6 matching bases. Trimming pared 0 bases from V and 2 bases from J, leaving 15 bases between. Germline-derived CDR1 and CDR2 are SGHRS and YFSETQ. The CDR3 totals 17 residues. CDR3 loop: CASSLVGGQGGNQPQHF. For the CDR3, the DNA is TGCGCCAGCAGCTTGGTGGGGGGGCAGGGTGGCAATCAGCCCCAGCATTTT.

The CDR3 spells CASRLLGGAAFGQYF. The CDR3 bases are TGTGCCAGCAGACTCCTGGGAGGGGCGGCCTTTGGGCAGTACTTC. The chain uses TRBV28 and TRBJ2-7; TRBD2 aligns across 7 bases. The CDR3 sequence is 15 residues long. V gave up 6 bases and J gave up 9 bases; unmatched junction bases: 17. CDR1 is MDHEN, CDR2 SYDVKM, per germline.

CDR3 DNA: TGTGCCAGCAGTTTCACGCCGGGGTCAATCTACGAGCAGTACTTC. This translates into CASSFTPGSIYEQYF. The chain has TRBV6-5 and TRBJ2-7, with D tentatively TRBD2 (5 bases). Per the germline V gene, CDR1 is MNHEY and CDR2 is SVGAGI. CDR3 length equals 15 residues. Trimming removed 4 bases from V and 3 bases from J, with 16 bases in between.

This chain connects TRBV24-1 to TRBJ2-1; 13 nucleotides line up with TRBD2. The CDR3 spans 16 residues. V gave up 4 bases and J gave up 9 bases; unmatched junction bases: 8. Germline CDR1 reads KGHDR; CDR2 reads SFDVKD. The CDR3 sequence is CATSETSGGGHSEQFF. The CDR3 DNA follows: TGTGCCACCAGTGAAACTAGCGGGGGGGGCCATAGTGAGCAGTTCTTC.

The V and J genes are TRBV15 and TRBJ1-2; no clear D gene. Deletions cut 2 bases from V and 4 bases from J, with 11 bases between. The CDR3 loop spans 14 amino acids. Germline CDR1 reads LNHNV; CDR2 reads YYDKDF (reference sequence). CDR3 nucleotides: TGTGCCACCAGCAGACCTACAGTTCCCTATGGCTACACCTTC. It encodes CATSRPTVPYGYTF.

The chain carries TRBV25-1 and TRBJ2-2; 7 bases are a match to TRBD2. This CDR3 comprises 16 residues. Unmatched junction bases numbered 5, after V lost 3 bases and J lost 1 base. Germline CDR1 and CDR2: MGHDK and SYGVNS. CDR3 sequence: CASSDGAGVNTGELFF. CDR3 coding DNA: TGTGCCAGCAGTGATGGCGCGGGGGTGAACACCGGGGAGCTGTTTTTT.

V and J are TRBV6-5 and TRBJ2-1; 7 nucleotides match TRBD1. This CDR3 region has 15 residues. The trim removed 4 bases at V and 2 bases at J, leaving 5 bases unmatched. Per the germline V gene, CDR1 is MNHEY and CDR2 is SVGAGI. CDR3 nucleotides: TGTGCCAGCAGTTTCTCTGGGACAGCCTACAATGAGCAGTTCTTC. It codes for CASSFSGTAYNEQFF.

Note on this clone: Other DNA sequences in the same sample also yield this CDR3. J is TRBJ1-1 and V is TRBV29-1; D not certain. CDR3 length: 11 residues. V lost 4 bases and J lost 1, with 4 bases in between. Germline CDR1 SQVTM, CDR2 ANQGSEA. CDR3 protein: CSVVANTEAFF. For the CDR3, the DNA is TGCAGCGTTGTGGCGAACACTGAAGCTTTCTTT.

The chain recombines TRBV7-9 with TRBJ1-3; a weak D match, TRBD1 (5 bases). Looked up from germline, CDR1 is SEHNR and CDR2 is FQNEAQ (reference sequence). There are 17 residues in the CDR3. Trimming cost V 1 base and J 0 bases, with 13 bases left between them. This chain's CDR3 is CASSLGLGVHSGNTIYF. Here the CDR3 DNA reads TGTGCCAGCAGCTTAGGACTAGGGGTCCACTCTGGAAACACCATATATTTT.

This chain connects TRBV2 to TRBJ1-2; D may be TRBD1 (5 bases). Germline CDR1 is SNHLY and CDR2 is FYNNEI. Trimming stripped 5 bases from V and 0 bases from J, with 16 bases between. The CDR3 extends over 16 amino acids. The CDR3 sequence is CASSRGIGETNYGYTF. The CDR3 bases are TGTGCCAGCAGTCGGGGGATTGGTGAGACTAACTATGGCTACACCTTC.

The chain joins TRBV5-4 to TRBJ1-4; no firm D call. The CDR3 totals 16 residues. V lost 4 bases and J 3 bases, leaving 16 bases between the germline ends. Germline V gene sequence: CDR1 SGHNT, CDR2 YYREEE (reference sequence). The CDR3 coding sequence is TGTGCCAGCAGCCACGGAGGGCTACGGGCTAATGAAAAACTGTTTTTT. Protein: CASSHGGLRANEKLFF.

The V gene is TRBV7-9, the J gene TRBJ2-3; TRBD1 is a possible D gene (6 bases). The germline V gene encodes CDR1 SEHNR and CDR2 FQNEAQ (reference sequence). V was trimmed by 4 bases and J by 4 bases, leaving 18 bases between them. There are 16 residues in the CDR3. The CDR3 spells CASSSPIRGIADTQYF. The DNA for the CDR3 is TGTGCCAGCAGCTCCCCAATCAGGGGAATAGCAGATACGCAGTATTTT. Full variable domain (missing parts from reference TRBV7-9 and TRBJ2-3): DTGVSQNPRHKITKRGQNVTFRCDPISEHNRLYWYRQTLGQGPEFLTYFQNEAQLEKSRLLSDRFSAERPKGSFSTLEIQRTEQGDSAMYLCASSSPIRGIADTQYFGPGTRLTVL.

V is TRBV11-3 and J is TRBJ1-3; D is ambiguous. This CDR3 is 16 amino acids long. The V gene lost 6 bases and the J gene lost 4 bases, with 19 bases spanning the gap. Germline V CDR1 and CDR2: SGHNT, YENEEA. CDR3 residues: CASRPPFSSRGNTIYF. The CDR3 DNA reads as TGTGCCAGCAGACCCCCTTTTTCCTCGCGGGGAAACACCATATATTTT.

The chain links TRBV2 to TRBJ2-5; 7 bases are shared with TRBD1. CDR3 size: 15 residues. Germline values: CDR1 SNHLY, CDR2 FYNNEI. After removal of 1 base from V and 4 bases from J, the junction contained 6 bases not matched to a gene. DNA of the CDR3: TGTGCCAGCAGTGAAGGAGACAGGGATGTAGAGACCCAGTACTTC. Translation gives CASSEGDRDVETQYF.

This chain connects TRBV15 to TRBJ2-3, with 11 bases aligning to TRBD1. The length of the CDR3 is 14 residues. The germline V gene encodes CDR1 LNHNV and CDR2 YYDKDF (reference sequence). The V gene end was trimmed by 3 bases and the J gene end by 8 bases; junction bases not matched to a gene: 4. The DNA for the CDR3 is TGTGCCACCAGCAGGGACAGGGGGCGAAGTACGCAGTATTTT. This codes for CATSRDRGRSTQYF.

This clone was detected only once. The chain couples TRBV28 to TRBJ1-2; D possibly corresponds to TRBD1 (5 bases). CDR3 length equals 14 residues. Per germline, CDR1 MDHEN and CDR2 SYDVKM. V was cut by 7 bases and J by 4 bases, with 16 bases left in between. The DNA for the CDR3 is TGTGCCAGCACCCGGGGGTGGACAACCTATGGCTACACCTTC. It is translated as CASTRGWTTYGYTF.

J is TRBJ2-3 and V is TRBV19; D is undetermined. Germline assignment: CDR1 LNHDA and CDR2 SQIVND (reference sequence). Trimming took 5 bases from V and 0 from J, leaving 12 bases between them. This CDR3 is built from 15 residues. CDR3 residues: CASSPGYPSTDTQYF. The CDR3 DNA reads as TGTGCCAGTAGTCCGGGTTACCCTAGCACAGATACGCAGTATTTT.

This clone appeared a single time. The chain joins TRBV19 to TRBJ1-2, with a possible D match to TRBD1 (5 bases). This CDR3 spans 13 amino acids. Germline values: CDR1 LNHDA, CDR2 SQIVND (reference sequence). V dropped 5 bases and J dropped 6 bases, with 13 bases sitting between them. CDR3 nucleotide sequence: TGTGCCAGTAGTGCTCGCAGGGCCGATGGCTACACCTTC. Its protein is CASSARRADGYTF. Variable domain in full (rest from reference TRBV19 and TRBJ1-2): DGGITQSPKYLFRKEGQNVTLSCEQNLNHDAMYWYRQDPGQGLRLIYYSQIVNDFQKGDIAEGYSVSREKKESFPLTVTSAQKNPTAFYLCASSARRADGYTFGSGTRLTVV.

The J gene is TRBJ1-2, the V gene TRBV24-1, with D perhaps matching TRBD1 (6 bases). Trimming took off 0 bases at V and 5 bases at J, with 15 bases between the two ends. This CDR3 has 16 residues. CDR1 KGHDR and CDR2 SFDVKD come from the germline V gene. CDR3 in amino acids: CATSDLRHQGIYGYTF. For the CDR3, the DNA is TGTGCCACCAGTGATTTGAGACACCAGGGGATATATGGCTACACCTTC.

V usage is TRBV29-1 and J usage is TRBJ1-1, with 8 positions matching TRBD1. The germline gives CDR1 SQVTM, CDR2 ANQGSEA. The V gene end was trimmed by 7 bases and the J gene end by 1 base; junction bases not matched to a gene: 5. CDR3 length: 13 residues. CDR3 amino acids: CSGTGTGNTEAFF. CDR3 DNA sequence: TGCAGCGGGACCGGGACAGGGAACACTGAAGCTTTCTTT.